This TCR beta chain was obtained from a study of CD8 T cells in Susac syndrome. Random hexamers were used to reverse transcribe the RNA input (about 0.45 to 1 ug). TCRdb called the immunoSEQ multiplex PCR reads again in MiXCR, with one record for every CDR3 protein. The sample lists 200,000 to 250,000 distinct CDR3 sequences, about 95% occurring once. Negative isolation was used for CD8+ and CD4+ T cells and FACS enrichment for TEMRA cells. This CDR3 has 12 residues. The ends were cut back, 3 bases at V and 2 bases at J, with 5 bases in the middle. CDR1 DFQATT and CDR2 SNEGSKA come from the germline V gene (reference sequence).

Sequenced material: CD4+ T cells from PBMCs. This TCR derives from a human donor with Susac syndrome. The chain carries TRBV20-1 and TRBJ2-1, with D uncertain. CDR3 region: CSASPTYNEQFF. Written as DNA, the CDR3 is TGCAGTGCTAGCCCTACCTACAATGAGCAGTTCTTC.